The source of this TCR beta chain is a study of T-cell reconstitution after alpha-beta-depleted transplantation in children. Study findings and constraints: After one year, T-cell counts and TCRbeta diversity mostly came from new T cells.

The CDR3 is 17 residues long. Losses at the gene ends were 6 bases for V and 2 bases for J; bases not matched to a gene: 10. Per germline, CDR1 DFQATT and CDR2 SNEGSKA (reference sequence). Preparation of the TCRbeta library was carried out with unique molecular identifiers. Via MiXCR, TCRdb re-called the PCR reads, giving one row per CDR3 protein. Of around 180,000 distinct CDR3 sequences in the sample, around 10% were seen once. This clonotype occurred many times. Antigen unknown. The rearrangement uses TRBV20-1 and TRBJ2-7; 16 nucleotides line up with TRBD2. The sample consisted of PBMCs, taken before TCRalphabeta/CD19-depleted stem cell transplant. This clonotype was obtained from a boy aged 2 to 10 with acute myeloid leukemia, due to receive a stem cell transplant. CDR3: CSAETGTSGGGTYEQYF. Here the CDR3 DNA reads TGCAGTGCAGAGACCGGGACTAGCGGGGGGGGGACCTACGAGCAGTACTTC.